Presented here are 30 T cell receptor beta chains from one specimen sequenced in a study of blood T cell repertoires in COVID-19 (dated by TCRdb to 2020 to 2021). The library was built by means of the immunoSEQ multiplex PCR assay. Held by TCRdb, this immuneACCESS table contains in-frame sequences only and omits some clones. Under half of the omission traces to an unresolved V gene where checked; the cause of the rest is unknown. For this sample the table gives a few hundred thousand clones, of which around 86% were detected only once. 10% of the sample is taken by the ten largest. Source material: PBMCs or T cells enriched from blood (not recorded which). Receptors originate from a woman aged 18 to 35 who had recovered from COVID-19.

This chain connects TRBV27 to TRBJ1-1, with 8 bases fitting TRBD1. Germline V CDR1 and CDR2: MNHEY, SMNVEV (reference sequence). The V and J ends lost 6 bases and 7 bases, in that order; junction bases with no gene match: 10. The CDR3 extends over 14 amino acids. CDR3 region: CASRQDRGKGEAFF. CDR3 in DNA: TGTGCCAGCAGGCAAGACAGGGGAAAGGGTGAAGCTTTCTTT.

V usage is TRBV28 and J usage is TRBJ1-5; D remains ambiguous. V lost 7 bases, J lost 2 bases, and 18 bases lay in between. Per the germline V gene, CDR1 is MDHEN and CDR2 is SYDVKM. This CDR3 region has 16 residues. In DNA, the CDR3 is TGTGCCAGCACCCCTTTCTTAAACGGAGGCAATCAGCCCCAGCATTTT. Translation: CASTPFLNGGNQPQHF.

V is TRBV7-9 and J is TRBJ1-2; D call uncertain. Germline loops: CDR1 SEHNR, CDR2 FQNEAQ (reference sequence). This CDR3 has 15 amino acids. With 1 base removed from V and 14 bases from J, the gap between germline ends came to 23 bases. CDR3 in DNA: TGTGCCAGCAGCTTAGGGGGATCGAGGTCGGAGGCTAGTACCTTC. It yields the protein CASSLGGSRSEASTF.

In its sample, this clone was seen a few times. V gene TRBV6-2 or TRBV6-3 combines with J gene TRBJ2-7, with 8 bases lining up with TRBD2. V was pared by 6 bases and J by 1 base, with 11 bases of the junction left unmatched. Germline-derived CDR1 and CDR2 are MNHEY and SVGEGT. The CDR3 runs to 16 residues. CDR3 DNA sequence: TGTGCCAGCAGCCCTTCAACTAGCGGAAGATCCTACGAGCAGTACTTC. Protein: CASSPSTSGRSYEQYF.

The rearrangement uses TRBV28 and TRBJ2-7; TRBD2 agrees at 11 bases. Germline assignment: CDR1 MDHEN and CDR2 SYDVKM. V trimming: 2 bases; J trimming: 3 bases; junction bases outside the gene matches: 3. The CDR3 totals 15 residues. In nucleotides, the CDR3 is TGTGCCAGCAGTTTACGACTAGCGGGACTCTACGAGCAGTACTTC. This translates into CASSLRLAGLYEQYF.

CDR3 coding DNA: TGCAGCGTTGACCTTCTCGACAGCCCCTCCTATGGCTACACCTTC. Translated: CSVDLLDSPSYGYTF. The genes are TRBV29-1 and TRBJ1-2; D is possibly TRBD1 (5 bases). Germline lookup yields CDR1 SQVTM and CDR2 ANQGSEA. The length of the CDR3 is 15 residues. The V and J ends lost 3 bases and 4 bases respectively, with 18 bases between them.

The genes are TRBV6-5 and TRBJ1-3; D unresolved. CDR3 size: 15 residues. The germline CDR1 and CDR2 sequences are MNHEY and SVGAGI. With 0 bases removed from V and 8 bases from J, the gap between germline ends came to 14 bases. The CDR3 bases are TGTGCCAGCAGTTACTCAATTCCAGGATCTCACACCATATATTTT. Its translation: CASSYSIPGSHTIYF.

CDR3 amino acids: CASSLFRGGVEQYF. CDR3 sequence (DNA): TGTGCCAGCAGTTTATTTCGGGGGGGGGTCGAGCAGTACTTC. The chain combines TRBV27 with TRBJ2-7, with 8 bases lining up with TRBD2. This CDR3 is 14 amino acids long. V was pared by 1 base and J by 6 bases, with 5 bases of the junction left unmatched. Germline V gene data show CDR1 as MNHEY and CDR2 as SMNVEV (reference sequence).

The chain is built from TRBV7-9 and TRBJ2-7; 7 bases agree with TRBD1. Germline CDR1 SEHNR, CDR2 FQNEAQ (reference sequence). Losses at the gene ends were 5 bases for V and 6 bases for J; bases not matched to a gene: 7. The CDR3 is made up of 13 amino acids. The CDR3 loop reads CASSEIAGGEQYF. The CDR3 DNA is TGTGCCAGCAGCGAGATTGCAGGGGGCGAGCAGTACTTC.

This clone was observed at least ten times. The V and J genes are TRBV5-5 and TRBJ2-7; 7 nucleotides line up with TRBD1. Losses at the gene ends were 3 bases for V and 2 bases for J; bases not matched to a gene: 8. The CDR3 spans 15 residues. Germline V gives CDR1 SGHKS, CDR2 YYEKEE (reference sequence). The CDR3 DNA follows: TGTGCCAGCAGCTCGAAGACAGGGTCGGCCTACGAGCAGTACTTC. This codes for CASSSKTGSAYEQYF.

V gene TRBV6-5 combines with J gene TRBJ2-7, with 10 positions matching TRBD2. The CDR3 spans 16 residues. CDR1 is MNHEY, CDR2 SVGAGI, per germline. The ends lost 0 bases at V and 2 bases at J; junction bases unmatched: 4. CDR3 region: CASSYSAGTSAYEQYF. The CDR3 DNA is TGTGCCAGCAGTTACTCTGCCGGGACTAGCGCCTACGAGCAGTACTTC.

The CDR3 sequence: CASKDRTSTDTQYF. The DNA for the CDR3 is TGTGCCAGCAAGGACAGGACTAGCACAGATACGCAGTATTTT. The chain recombines TRBV28 with TRBJ2-3; 7 bases align to TRBD1. The CDR3 has 14 amino acids. Trimming cost V 7 bases and J 0 bases; bases outside gene matches: 4. CDR1 MDHEN and CDR2 SYDVKM come from the germline V gene.

The J gene is TRBJ1-5, the V gene TRBV19; TRBD1 agrees at 7 bases. V lost 3 bases and J lost 4; bases outside the gene matches: 6. The V gene's germline CDR1 is LNHDA and CDR2 SQIVND (reference sequence). This CDR3 region has 15 residues. CDR3 region: CASSMDRSLNQPQHF. CDR3 in DNA: TGTGCCAGTAGTATGGACAGGAGCCTTAATCAGCCCCAGCATTTT.

The J gene is TRBJ2-2, the V gene TRBV5-4, with TRBD2 as a possible D gene (6 bases). This CDR3 is 15 amino acids long. In germline, CDR1 is SGHNT, CDR2 YYREEE (reference sequence). Trimming shortened V by 2 bases and J by 3 bases, and 11 bases separated the two germline ends. The CDR3: CASSFTGTHTGELFF. Here the CDR3 DNA reads TGTGCCAGCAGCTTTACCGGGACTCACACCGGGGAGCTGTTTTTT. The full variable domain, in which reference TRBV5-4 and TRBJ2-2 provide the parts outside the CDR3, is ETGVTQSPTHLIKTRGQQVTLRCSSQSGHNTVSWYQQALGQGPQFIFQYYREEENGRGNFPPRFSGLQFPNYSSELNVNALELDDSALYLCASSFTGTHTGELFFGEGSRLTVL.

The V and J genes are TRBV5-8 and TRBJ2-7; D is possibly TRBD2 (5 bases). The germline CDR1 and CDR2 sequences are SGHTS and YDEGEE. The CDR3 totals 15 residues. V was clipped by 2 bases and J by 3 bases, with 15 bases between them. DNA for the CDR3: TGTGCCAGCAGCTTTCGGACTCCTTTCAGCTACGAGCAGTACTTC. Protein: CASSFRTPFSYEQYF.

The chain combines TRBV30 with TRBJ1-2; D is unclear. V was trimmed by 2 bases and J by 8 bases, leaving 15 bases between them. The CDR3 contains 13 residues. The germline gives CDR1 GTSNPN, CDR2 SVGIG (reference sequence). This CDR3 reads CAWSTFPSFGYTF. CDR3 in DNA: TGTGCCTGGAGTACCTTTCCCAGTTTCGGCTACACCTTC. The full variable domain, its missing parts supplied by reference TRBV30 and TRBJ1-2, is SQTIHQWPATLVQPVGSPLSLECTVEGTSNPNLYWYRQAAGRGLQLLFYSVGIGQISSEVPQNLSASRPQDRQFILSSKKLLLSDSGFYLCAWSTFPSFGYTFGSGTRLTVV.

This clone was picked up one time. The V gene is TRBV19, the J gene TRBJ2-2; 10 bases line up with TRBD2. V was clipped by 5 bases and J by 0 bases; unmatched bases: 3. Germline lookup yields CDR1 LNHDA and CDR2 SQIVND (reference sequence). The CDR3 extends over 16 amino acids. CDR3 sequence reads: CASSVSGRANTGELFF. CDR3 in DNA: TGTGCCAGTAGTGTAAGCGGGAGGGCGAACACCGGGGAGCTGTTTTTT.

V usage is TRBV2 and J usage is TRBJ1-2; D perhaps matches TRBD1 (6 bases). V was trimmed by 1 base and J by 5 bases, leaving 17 bases between them. CDR1 and CDR2 from the germline V gene are SNHLY and FYNNEI. This CDR3 is built from 16 residues. This chain's CDR3 is CASSEEGDPIGYGYTF. The CDR3 region has the DNA TGTGCCAGCAGTGAAGAGGGGGACCCAATCGGGTATGGCTACACCTTC.

The chain has TRBV7-3 and TRBJ1-1, with D perhaps matching TRBD1 (6 bases). Looked up from germline, CDR1 is SGHTA and CDR2 is FQGTGA. With 4 bases removed from V and 5 bases from J, the gap between germline ends came to 17 bases. CDR3 length: 15 amino acids. CDR3 sequence reads: CASSYTRPQGTEAFF. The CDR3, as DNA: TGTGCCAGCAGCTATACCCGCCCCCAGGGGACTGAAGCTTTCTTT.

J is TRBJ2-7 and V is TRBV7-2; D might be TRBD2 (5 bases). From germline, CDR1 is SGHTA and CDR2 FQGNSA. CDR3 length: 14 amino acids. V lost 0 bases and J 5 bases, leaving 11 bases between the germline ends. The CDR3 protein is CASSLAVEVDEQYF. CDR3 sequence (DNA): TGTGCCAGCAGCTTAGCAGTGGAGGTGGACGAGCAGTACTTC.

The chain combines TRBV9 with TRBJ2-3; 14 bases map to TRBD2. CDR3 length equals 16 residues. V was pared by 4 bases and J by 5 bases, with 6 bases of the junction left unmatched. From germline, CDR1 is SGDLS and CDR2 YYNGEE. In DNA, the CDR3 is TGTGCCAGCAGCCTCAGACTAGCGGGGGGGATAGATACGCAGTATTTT. It encodes CASSLRLAGGIDTQYF.

The V gene is TRBV19, the J gene TRBJ2-2; D is possibly TRBD2 (5 bases). This CDR3 comprises 18 residues. With 6 bases removed from V and 0 bases from J, the gap between germline ends came to 20 bases. Germline loops: CDR1 LNHDA, CDR2 SQIVND (reference sequence). This chain's CDR3 is CASRGGPQSLTNTGELFF. CDR3 coding DNA: TGTGCCAGTAGGGGCGGGCCGCAGAGCCTAACGAACACCGGGGAGCTGTTTTTT.

The V and J genes are TRBV9 and TRBJ2-1; the match to TRBD1 covers 8 bases. After removal of 0 bases from V and 8 bases from J, the junction contained 7 bases not matched to a gene. The V gene's germline CDR1 is SGDLS and CDR2 YYNGEE. The CDR3 is made up of 15 amino acids. In DNA, the CDR3 is TGTGCCAGCAGCGTAGGACAGGGGATCGGCTATGAGCAGTTCTTC. Translating gives CASSVGQGIGYEQFF.

The chain joins TRBV30 to TRBJ2-7; D may be TRBD1 (6 bases). The CDR3 covers 16 residues. Germline V CDR1 and CDR2: GTSNPN, SVGIG (reference sequence). Trimming stripped 3 bases from V and 2 bases from J, with 20 bases between. In DNA form, the CDR3 reads TGTGCCTGGAGAGCCCCGATAAGCAGGGGCCCCTACGAGCAGTACTTC. It translates to CAWRAPISRGPYEQYF.

The genes are TRBV15 and TRBJ2-7; 9 bases agree with TRBD1. This CDR3 spans 16 amino acids. Germline V CDR1 and CDR2: LNHNV, YYDKDF (reference sequence). Trimming removed 4 bases from V and 2 bases from J; junction bases left unmatched: 9. The CDR3 is CATSKPGQGSPYEQYF. Written as DNA, the CDR3 is TGTGCCACCAGCAAACCCGGACAGGGGTCCCCCTACGAGCAGTACTTC.

V usage is TRBV9 and J usage is TRBJ1-1, with 8 positions matching TRBD1. Per germline, CDR1 SGDLS and CDR2 YYNGEE. The V segment lost 3 bases and the J segment 2 bases; nucleotides outside the gene matches: 6. The CDR3 runs to 15 residues. The CDR3 region has the DNA TGTGCCAGCAGCGCGTGGACAGGGACAAACACTGAAGCTTTCTTT. This gives the protein CASSAWTGTNTEAFF.

The chain joins TRBV5-1 to TRBJ1-6, with a tentative D call TRBD1 (6 bases). There are 16 residues in the CDR3. CDR1 and CDR2 (germline): SGHRS, YFSETQ. V lost 0 bases to trimming and J lost 5 bases, with 12 bases between them. The CDR3 DNA is TGCGCCAGCAGCTTGGTGTCCGGGACAAATAATTCACCCCTCCACTTT. Encoded protein: CASSLVSGTNNSPLHF.

V usage is TRBV9 and J usage is TRBJ1-1; 8 bases align to TRBD1. Germline V CDR1 and CDR2: SGDLS, YYNGEE. This CDR3 has 13 amino acids. After removal of 5 bases from V and 7 bases from J, the junction contained 7 bases not matched to a gene. The CDR3 protein is CASSRTGLGEAFF. The CDR3 region has the DNA TGTGCCAGCAGTCGGACAGGGTTGGGTGAAGCTTTCTTT.

J is TRBJ1-1 and V is TRBV5-5; D remains ambiguous. The ends were cut back, 6 bases at V and 3 bases at J, with 12 bases in the middle. The germline gives CDR1 SGHKS, CDR2 YYEKEE (reference sequence). This CDR3 contains 13 residues. CDR3 nucleotides: TGTGCCAGCACCTCGGACGGGGACACTGAAGCTTTCTTT. It encodes CASTSDGDTEAFF.

This chain connects TRBV7-9 to TRBJ1-1; 7 bases are a match to TRBD1. Looked up from germline, CDR1 is SEHNR and CDR2 is FQNEAQ (reference sequence). V was pared by 3 bases and J by 3 bases, with 13 bases of the junction left unmatched. The CDR3 loop spans 17 amino acids. The CDR3 spells CASSFPDLDRRHTEAFF. CDR3 bases: TGTGCCAGCAGCTTTCCTGACCTGGACAGGCGGCACACTGAAGCTTTCTTT. Combining the CDR3 with reference TRBV7-9 and TRBJ1-1 gives the whole variable domain DTGVSQNPRHKITKRGQNVTFRCDPISEHNRLYWYRQTLGQGPEFLTYFQNEAQLEKSRLLSDRFSAERPKGSFSTLEIQRTEQGDSAMYLCASSFPDLDRRHTEAFFGQGTRLTVV.